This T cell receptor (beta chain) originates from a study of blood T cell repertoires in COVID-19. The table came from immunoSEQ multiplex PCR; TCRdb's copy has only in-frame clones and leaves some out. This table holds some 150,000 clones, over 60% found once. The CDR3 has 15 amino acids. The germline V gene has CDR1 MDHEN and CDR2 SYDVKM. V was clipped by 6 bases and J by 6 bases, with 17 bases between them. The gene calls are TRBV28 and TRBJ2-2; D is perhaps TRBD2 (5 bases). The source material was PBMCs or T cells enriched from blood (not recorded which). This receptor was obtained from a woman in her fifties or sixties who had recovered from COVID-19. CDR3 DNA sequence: TGTGCCAGCAGCCAGGTCGCTAGGACTGCCGGGGAGCTGTTTTTT. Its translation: CASSQVARTAGELFF.